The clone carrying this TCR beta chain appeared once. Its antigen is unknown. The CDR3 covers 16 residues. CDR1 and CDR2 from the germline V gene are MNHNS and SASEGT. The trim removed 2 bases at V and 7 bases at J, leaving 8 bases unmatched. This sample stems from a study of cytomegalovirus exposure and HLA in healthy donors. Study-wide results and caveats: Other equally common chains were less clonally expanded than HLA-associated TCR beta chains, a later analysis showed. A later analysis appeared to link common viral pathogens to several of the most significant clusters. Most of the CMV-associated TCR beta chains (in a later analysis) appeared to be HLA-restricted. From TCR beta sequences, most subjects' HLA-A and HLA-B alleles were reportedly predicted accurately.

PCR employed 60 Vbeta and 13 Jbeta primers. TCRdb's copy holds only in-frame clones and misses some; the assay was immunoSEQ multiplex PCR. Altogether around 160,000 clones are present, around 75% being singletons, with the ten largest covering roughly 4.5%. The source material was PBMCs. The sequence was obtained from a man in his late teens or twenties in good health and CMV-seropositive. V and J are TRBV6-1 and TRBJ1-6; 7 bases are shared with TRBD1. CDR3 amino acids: CASSESGTVKNSPLHF. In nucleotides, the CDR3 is TGTGCCAGCAGTGAATCCGGGACAGTAAAGAATTCACCCCTCCACTTT.